One and the same sample provided the 5 T cell receptor beta chains below, sequenced in a study of PD-1 blockade in classical Hodgkin lymphoma (dated by TCRdb to 2020 to 2022). The time point label corresponds to: cycle 1 day 1 (C1D1), immediately before nivolumab initiation. All trial patients had relapsed after autologous stem cell transplantation, with cohorts A, B and C differing in prior brentuximab vedotin exposure. CD4+ T cells were purified from thawed PBMCs by magnetic negative selection with a Miltenyi CD4+ T cell isolation kit. The library was prepared using the immunoSEQ multiplex PCR assay. The immuneACCESS repertoire file appears here via TCRdb, limited to in-frame rearrangements. These files lack a portion of the clones; in checked studies, under half of the deficit traces to unresolved V genes, and the cause of the others is not known. Present in this sample are about 7,600 clones, approximately 71% of which were seen just once. Just under 7.5% of the sample comes from the top ten.

Sequenced material: CD4+ T cells from blood, taken at baseline. Receptors were obtained from a human donor with classical Hodgkin lymphoma.

The chain couples TRBV6-1 to TRBJ2-7; perhaps TRBD1 as D (6 bases). The germline V gene encodes CDR1 MNHNS and CDR2 SASEGT. The CDR3 is 15 amino acids. The V end lost 4 bases, the J end lost 1 base, and 14 bases lay between the germline ends. The DNA of the CDR3 is TGTGCCAGCAGTGTGCCGACAGGCCTATCCTACGAGCAGTACTTC. Its protein product is CASSVPTGLSYEQYF.

This clone was picked up one time. The V gene is TRBV7-2, the J gene TRBJ1-4, with D maybe TRBD1 (5 bases). The CDR3 has 14 amino acids. Germline loops: CDR1 SGHTA, CDR2 FQGNSA. V lost 1 base and J 7 bases, leaving 10 bases between the germline ends. The CDR3 nucleotides are TGTGCCAGCAGCTTAGGGCAGGGTGGTGAAAAACTGTTTTTT. It is translated as CASSLGQGGEKLFF. The full variable domain, in which reference TRBV7-2 and TRBJ1-4 provide the parts outside the CDR3, is GAGVSQSPSNKVTEKGKDVELRCDPISGHTALYWYRQSLGQGLEFLIYFQGNSAPDKSGLPSDRFSAERTGGSVSTLTIQRTQQEDSAVYLCASSLGQGGEKLFFGSGTQLSVL.

This clone was observed once. The CDR3 region is CASSEPGQSRETQYF. CDR3 coding DNA: TGTGCCAGCAGTGAGCCAGGACAGTCAAGGGAGACCCAGTACTTC. The J gene is TRBJ2-5, the V gene TRBV25-1; TRBD1 is a possible D gene (6 bases). With 3 bases removed from V and 5 bases from J, the gap between germline ends came to 16 bases. This CDR3 is built from 15 residues. Germline-derived CDR1 and CDR2 are MGHDK and SYGVNS.

This clone was seen more than once but under ten times. The chain carries TRBV5-4 and TRBJ2-5; tentatively, D is TRBD1 (5 bases). Trimming left V 4 bases short and J 3 bases short, with 10 bases between. The CDR3 runs 13 residues. Germline V gene lookup returns CDR1 SGHNT and CDR2 YYREEE (reference sequence). Written as DNA, the CDR3 is TGTGCCAGCAGCCTCAACAGGAAAGAGACCCAGTACTTC. It translates to CASSLNRKETQYF.

The chain joins TRBV6-6 to TRBJ2-1; 9 nucleotides line up with TRBD2. CDR1 MNHNY and CDR2 SVGAGI come from the germline V gene (reference sequence). Trimming removed 4 bases from V and 9 bases from J; junction bases left unmatched: 7. The CDR3 covers 14 residues. The CDR3 bases are TGTGCCAGCAGTTTTAGACTAGCGGCCGGTGAGCAGTTCTTC. This codes for CASSFRLAAGEQFF.